Sequencing of this T cell receptor beta chain was carried out in a study of T cell responses to AZD1222 COVID-19 vaccine. General study results and limits: Among the donors, most were white British and more were female, and clonal diversity was possibly underestimated. Baseline antibody screening turned up just six or seven seropositive AZD1222 recipients. Regions 160-218 and 743-854 dominated among vaccine-associated CD4 TCRs spanning spike. Sampled repertoires all dated from after the peak T cell response.

Remarks on this clone: Its antigen is unknown.

Trimming cost V 4 bases and J 3 bases; bases outside gene matches: 3. The CDR3 runs 15 residues. Looked up from germline, CDR1 is SGDLS and CDR2 is YYNGEE. Only in-frame clones appear in the TCRdb table, and some are missing; sequencing was by immunoSEQ multiplex PCR. The sample holds 75,000 to 95,000 clones, about 91% seen once. The TCR was taken from an adult who received the MenACWY meningococcal vaccine as a control. V is TRBV9 and J is TRBJ2-1; 11 nucleotides line up with TRBD2. The sequencing here drew on peripheral blood, taken 28 days after the second dose of the MenACWY control vaccine. The chain's CDR3 is CASSTLAGGYNEQFF. CDR3 bases: TGTGCCAGCAGCACCCTAGCGGGGGGCTACAATGAGCAGTTCTTC.